The entry below describes one TCR beta chain. Its antigen is unknown. Here immunoSEQ multiplex PCR was the method, and the copy in TCRdb shows in-frame clones only, minus some. This sample has 50,000 to 55,000 clones, with about 88% found just once. The CDR3 length is 14 residues. V lost 10 bases and J 6 bases, leaving 22 bases between the germline ends. Germline values: CDR1 SGHVS, CDR2 FQNEAQ. This sample was taken from a study of OX40 agonist ivuxolimab in advanced cancers. Study-wide findings and caveats: Relative to CD4+ cells, CD8+ T cells on average had more expanded clones. At doses 0.1 to 3.0 mg/kg, CD4+ and CD8+ clones expanded. Expanded peripheral T-cell antigen specificity went undetermined.

The source of this sequence is an adult with an advanced solid tumor such as melanoma, head and neck, liver or kidney cancer. The sequences come from CD4+ or CD8+ T cells sorted from blood, collected in a trial of the OX40 agonist ivuxolimab. This chain links TRBV7-8 with TRBJ2-7; D is perhaps TRBD2 (7 bases). DNA of the CDR3: TGTGCCACTACCCTAGGGGGGAGGGCTTCCGAGCAGTACTTC. Protein sequence: CATTLGGRASEQYF.